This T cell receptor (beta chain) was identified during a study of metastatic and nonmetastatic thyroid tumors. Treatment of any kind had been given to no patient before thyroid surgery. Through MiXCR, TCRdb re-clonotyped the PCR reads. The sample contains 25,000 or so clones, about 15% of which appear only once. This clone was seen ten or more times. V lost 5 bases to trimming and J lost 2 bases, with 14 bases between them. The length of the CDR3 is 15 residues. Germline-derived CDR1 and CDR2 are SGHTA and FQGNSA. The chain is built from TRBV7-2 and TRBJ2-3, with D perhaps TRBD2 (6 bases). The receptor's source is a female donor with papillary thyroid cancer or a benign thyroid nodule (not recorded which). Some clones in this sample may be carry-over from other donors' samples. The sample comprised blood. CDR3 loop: CASSRSGRNTDTQYF. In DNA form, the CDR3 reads TGTGCCAGCAGCCGCTCGGGGAGGAACACAGATACGCAGTATTTT.